These 15 T cell receptor beta chains came from one sample sequenced in a study of identical twins. Via MiXCR, TCRdb re-called the 5' RACE reads, giving one row per CDR3 protein. The sample holds nearly 900,000 distinct CDR3 sequences, 10% to 15% seen once. The sample also formed part of further work on yellow fever vaccine responses in identical twins.

Sequencing input: PBMCs. These TCRs come from a woman in her late teens or twenties in good health.

This clonotype occurred once. CDR3 residues: CSARTSGSVTQETQYF. CDR3 nucleotides: TGCAGTGCTCGGACTAGCGGGAGTGTTACCCAAGAGACCCAGTACTTC. V and J are TRBV20-1 and TRBJ2-5; 13 bases match TRBD2. Germline assignment: CDR1 DFQATT and CDR2 SNEGSKA (reference sequence). V gave up 5 bases and J gave up 1 base; unmatched junction bases: 7. There are 16 residues in the CDR3.

The chain is built from TRBV7-9 and TRBJ2-1; perhaps D is TRBD1 or TRBD2 (5 bases each). Germline V gene sequence: CDR1 SEHNR, CDR2 FQNEAQ (reference sequence). The CDR3 runs to 14 residues. Trimming shortened V by 4 bases and J by 9 bases, and 16 bases separated the two germline ends. The CDR3 bases are TGTGCCAGCAGCTCCCGGGGCCTCGGCGCTGAGCAGTTCTTC. As protein: CASSSRGLGAEQFF.

The gene calls are TRBV10-3 and TRBJ2-5; 9 bases are a match to TRBD2. Looked up from germline, CDR1 is ENHRY and CDR2 is SYGVKD. Trimming took 0 bases from V and 5 from J; bases not matched to a gene: 4. This CDR3 region has 15 residues. CDR3 nucleotides: TGTGCCATCAGTGAGTCTAGCGGGAGTGGGGAGACCCAGTACTTC. This gives the protein CAISESSGSGETQYF.

This clonotype turned up a few times. V gene TRBV5-5 combines with J gene TRBJ2-1; 10 bases line up with TRBD1. There are 16 residues in the CDR3. Per germline, CDR1 SGHKS and CDR2 YYEKEE (reference sequence). Germline trimming cut 4 bases from V and 10 bases from J; bases unmatched to any gene: 14. The CDR3 region has the DNA TGTGCCAGCAGCGACCCGATAGGACAGGGGGAGTCGGAGCAGTTCTTC. It codes for CASSDPIGQGESEQFF.

This clonotype has only a few counts. The chain joins TRBV6-5 to TRBJ1-2; D may be TRBD1 (5 bases). The V end was cut by 6 bases, the J end by 6 bases, with 17 bases between. The length of the CDR3 is 14 residues. Germline V gene sequence: CDR1 MNHEY, CDR2 SVGAGI. CDR3 nucleotides: TGTGCCAGCAGACAACTCGAGGGGAATAATGGCTACACCTTC. This codes for CASRQLEGNNGYTF.

J is TRBJ2-6 and V is TRBV5-1; 10 bases fit TRBD1. Germline V gene lookup returns CDR1 SGHRS and CDR2 YFSETQ. CDR3 size: 18 residues. Trimming took 0 bases from V and 4 from J; bases not matched to a gene: 7. DNA of the CDR3: TGCGCCAGCAGCTTGGACGGGACAGGGGACTCAGGGGCCAACGTCCTGACTTTC. It encodes CASSLDGTGDSGANVLTF.

This clonotype was seen a handful of times. The chain carries TRBV5-1 and TRBJ2-3, with 10 nucleotides matching TRBD2. The CDR3 length is 16 residues. Germline values: CDR1 SGHRS, CDR2 YFSETQ. Unmatched junction bases numbered 7, after V lost 0 bases and J lost 6 bases. CDR3 loop: CASSLETAGGSDTQYF. In nucleotides, the CDR3 is TGCGCCAGCAGCTTGGAGACAGCGGGGGGGTCGGATACGCAGTATTTT.

The chain couples TRBV4-1 to TRBJ2-1; unclear D gene. Looked up from germline, CDR1 is MGHRA and CDR2 is YSYEKL. Trimming cost V 1 base and J 3 bases, with 13 bases left between them. The CDR3 spans 16 residues. Here the CDR3 reads CASSQARTANYNEQFF. In DNA form, the CDR3 reads TGCGCCAGCAGCCAAGCCCGAACAGCTAACTACAATGAGCAGTTCTTC.

The chain has TRBV4-1 and TRBJ1-5, with a weak D call TRBD1 (5 bases). Trimming shortened V by 0 bases and J by 7 bases, and 13 bases separated the two germline ends. Germline values: CDR1 MGHRA, CDR2 YSYEKL. The CDR3 sequence is 15 residues long. CDR3 region: CASSQDGGKYQPQHF. CDR3 DNA: TGCGCCAGCAGCCAAGATGGGGGGAAGTACCAGCCCCAGCATTTT.

This clonotype was seen a few times. The chain couples TRBV7-7 to TRBJ2-7; 11 nucleotides match TRBD2. CDR1 is SSHAT, CDR2 FNYEAQ, per germline (reference sequence). The CDR3 contains 15 residues. Trimming removed 6 bases from V and 5 bases from J; junction bases left unmatched: 9. The CDR3 reads CASSPGLAETNEQYF. The DNA for the CDR3 is TGTGCCAGCAGTCCGGGACTAGCGGAAACAAACGAGCAGTACTTC. Looking up the rest from reference TRBV7-7 and TRBJ2-7 gives the full variable domain: GAGVSQSPRYKVTKRGQDVTLRCDPISSHATLYWYQQALGQGPEFLTYFNYEAQPDKSGLPSDRFSAERPEGSISTLTIQRTEQRDSAMYRCASSPGLAETNEQYFGPGTRLTVT.

V and J are TRBV15 and TRBJ1-2; D is undetermined. Per the germline V gene, CDR1 is LNHNV and CDR2 is YYDKDF (reference sequence). Between the trimmed V and J ends, which lost 3 bases and 7 bases, there was a span of 6 bases. This CDR3 contains 11 residues. The DNA for the CDR3 is TGTGCCACCAGCAGTTATGGTGGCTACACCTTC. Encoded protein: CATSSYGGYTF.

There are a few counts of this clonotype. V is TRBV6-1 and J is TRBJ1-1, with D unresolved. The CDR3 has 14 amino acids. The V gene's germline CDR1 is MNHNS and CDR2 SASEGT. V dropped 7 bases and J dropped 4 bases, with 16 bases sitting between them. Here the CDR3 reads CASKLMGIITEAFF. As DNA, the CDR3 is TGTGCCAGCAAATTAATGGGAATAATCACTGAAGCTTTCTTT.

This clonotype has only a few counts. The chain has TRBV20-1 and TRBJ2-3, with D perhaps matching TRBD1 or TRBD2 (7 bases each). The CDR3 length is 15 residues. Germline V gene data show CDR1 as DFQATT and CDR2 as SNEGSKA (reference sequence). Between the trimmed V and J ends, which lost 4 bases and 3 bases, there was a span of 17 bases. The CDR3 region has the DNA TGCAGTGCTAACCACCGACAGGGAGGGACAGATACGCAGTATTTT. Amino acids: CSANHRQGGTDTQYF.

This clonotype came up many times. The chain's CDR3 is CASLTQGVNTEAFF. The CDR3 DNA reads as TGTGCCAGCCTTACACAGGGGGTGAACACTGAAGCTTTCTTT. The chain links TRBV2 to TRBJ1-1; TRBD1 matches at 8 bases. In germline, CDR1 is SNHLY, CDR2 FYNNEI. Trimming removed 8 bases from V and 0 bases from J; junction bases left unmatched: 5. The CDR3 runs to 14 residues.

This clonotype showed up just a few times. This sequence joins TRBV19 and TRBJ1-1; no firm D call. Trimming left V 4 bases short and J 1 base short, with 10 bases between. The germline gives CDR1 LNHDA, CDR2 SQIVND (reference sequence). This CDR3 contains 14 residues. DNA for the CDR3: TGTGCCAGTAGTACCTGGAGCGGGAACACTGAAGCTTTCTTT. Amino acid sequence: CASSTWSGNTEAFF.